This entry describes one T cell receptor (beta chain). CDR1 MNHEY and CDR2 SVGAGI come from the germline V gene. This CDR3 is built from 14 residues. V lost 7 bases to trimming and J lost 2 bases; unmatched junction nucleotides: 6. These data are taken from a study of blood T cell repertoires in COVID-19. Clones were read by immunoSEQ multiplex PCR, and TCRdb kept only the in-frame ones, dropping some. The sample consists of over 250,000 clones, around 90% of them appearing once. This clonotype originated in a woman aged 45-65 years with COVID-19, enrolled during active disease. Sequenced: peripheral blood. The V and J genes are TRBV6-5 and TRBJ2-7, with 9 bases identical to TRBD1. In DNA, the CDR3 is TGTGCCAGCAACAACAGGGGGCTTCCCTACGAGCAGTACTTC. Protein: CASNNRGLPYEQYF.